A single sample gave rise to the 31 T cell receptor beta chains below, sequenced in a study of PD-1 blockade in classical Hodgkin lymphoma. All patients experienced relapse after autologous stem cell transplantation, and brentuximab vedotin exposure was variable. The protocol was immunoSEQ multiplex PCR, while the TCRdb copy is restricted to in-frame clones and leaves out a portion. This table holds about 19,000 clones, roughly 83% found once. The sample here was peripheral blood mononuclear cells (PBMCs), taken at baseline. The origin of the receptors is a human donor with classical Hodgkin lymphoma.

The genes are TRBV7-2 and TRBJ1-4; the match to TRBD1 covers 9 bases. The CDR3 length is 15 residues. Trimming at V came to 4 bases and at J to 8 bases, leaving 8 bases not matched to a gene. The germline V gene has CDR1 SGHTA and CDR2 FQGNSA. The chain's CDR3 is CASSYLQGAREKLFF. The CDR3 nucleotides read TGTGCCAGCAGCTACCTACAGGGGGCCAGGGAAAAACTGTTTTTT.

The chain has TRBV9 and TRBJ1-2; D uncertain. V lost 0 bases and J 2 bases, leaving 8 bases between the germline ends. Germline V gives CDR1 SGDLS, CDR2 YYNGEE. The CDR3 runs to 14 residues. CDR3 protein: CASSVVGGNYGYTF. The CDR3 DNA follows: TGTGCCAGCAGCGTAGTGGGAGGGAACTATGGCTACACCTTC.

This clone is medium-sized by share. This chain uses TRBV11-2 with TRBJ2-7; D not certain. V dropped 1 base and J dropped 4 bases, with 5 bases sitting between them. Germline assignment: CDR1 SGHAT and CDR2 FQNNGV. The CDR3 covers 12 residues. CDR3 nucleotides: TGTGCCAGCAGCTTAGGCAAATACGAGCAGTACTTC. Protein: CASSLGKYEQYF.

V is TRBV7-2 and J is TRBJ1-6, with no clear D. The CDR3 is 13 residues long. From germline, CDR1 is SGHTA and CDR2 FQGNSA. V was trimmed by 5 bases and J by 10 bases, leaving 12 bases between them. Here the CDR3 DNA reads TGTGCCAGCAGCCAACAAGAAGGGTCACCCCTCCACTTT. Its translation: CASSQQEGSPLHF.

The sample holds a few counts of this clone. The V gene is TRBV7-2, the J gene TRBJ2-4, with TRBD2 matching over 13 bases. V was clipped by 3 bases and J by 1 base; unmatched bases: 0. Germline V gene lookup returns CDR1 SGHTA and CDR2 FQGNSA. This CDR3 is built from 16 residues. The CDR3 sequence is CASSLTSGGAKNIQYF. The CDR3 DNA follows: TGTGCCAGCAGCTTGACTAGCGGGGGGGCCAAAAACATTCAGTACTTC.

V usage is TRBV28 and J usage is TRBJ2-3; perhaps TRBD1 as D (6 bases). The CDR3 extends over 17 amino acids. Trimming cost V 6 bases and J 1 base, with 20 bases left between them. The germline V gene encodes CDR1 MDHEN and CDR2 SYDVKM. CDR3 loop: CASRPKTGYWGTDTQYF. Here the CDR3 DNA reads TGTGCCAGCAGGCCTAAAACAGGGTATTGGGGCACAGATACGCAGTATTTT.

This rearrangement joins TRBV6-5 to TRBJ2-5, with D perhaps matching TRBD2 (5 bases). Germline lookup yields CDR1 MNHEY and CDR2 SVGAGI. V lost 0 bases to trimming and J lost 5 bases, with 13 bases between them. The CDR3 spans 15 residues. The CDR3 bases are TGTGCCAGCAGTTACTCAGGATCTCGAGGGGAGACCCAGTACTTC. Protein sequence: CASSYSGSRGETQYF.

J is TRBJ1-1 and V is TRBV6-6, with D unresolved. The CDR3 is 14 residues long. From germline, CDR1 is MNHNY and CDR2 SVGAGI (reference sequence). The V gene lost 0 bases and the J gene lost 1 base, with 6 bases spanning the gap. Here the CDR3 DNA reads TGTGCCAGCAGTTACTCCCCTGGGAACACTGAAGCTTTCTTT. This sequence encodes CASSYSPGNTEAFF.

The rearrangement uses TRBV4-1 and TRBJ1-5; D gene uncertain. Germline assignment: CDR1 MGHRA and CDR2 YSYEKL. V was shortened by 2 bases and J by 4 bases, with 15 bases between the two germline ends. The CDR3 has 16 residues. The CDR3 DNA reads as TGCGCCAGCAGCCAATCCCCTTGGGCAGAGAATCAGCCCCAGCATTTT. Translating gives CASSQSPWAENQPQHF.

This clone has more than one count but fewer than ten. The V gene is TRBV6-4, the J gene TRBJ1-6; D gene uncertain. V lost 3 bases to trimming and J lost 4 bases, with 10 bases between them. The CDR3 contains 15 residues. Germline-derived CDR1 and CDR2 are MRHNA and SNTAGT. CDR3 protein: CASSETYGYNSPLHF. The CDR3 bases are TGTGCCAGCAGTGAGACGTACGGGTATAATTCACCCCTCCACTTT.

The chain uses TRBV19 and TRBJ2-5, with 8 bases lining up with TRBD2. The CDR3 runs to 14 residues. The J segment lost 0 bases and the V segment lost 7 bases, leaving 4 bases of the junction unmatched. The V gene's germline CDR1 is LNHDA and CDR2 SQIVND (reference sequence). The CDR3 sequence: CASNERGYQETQYF. The CDR3 nucleotides read TGTGCCAGTAACGAGCGGGGGTACCAAGAGACCCAGTACTTC.

V is TRBV7-5 and J is TRBJ2-3; the table calls TRBD2, which could not be checked here. TRBV7-5 is a pseudogene segment. The CDR3 consists of 14 residues. The CDR3 spells CARSSGLCRDTQYF. The CDR3 DNA is TGTGCCAGAAGTTCGGGACTCTGCAGGGATACGCAGTATTTT.

This rearrangement joins TRBV4-3 to TRBJ1-1; a weak D match, TRBD1 (5 bases). CDR3 length: 17 residues. The ends were cut back, 2 bases at V and 0 bases at J, with 16 bases in the middle. Germline V gene sequence: CDR1 LGHNA, CDR2 YSLEER. As DNA, the CDR3 is TGCGCCAGCAGCCAACTCCCCGTGGGACCCATGAACACTGAAGCTTTCTTT. Protein: CASSQLPVGPMNTEAFF.

The rearrangement links TRBV2 to TRBJ2-3, with 10 bases matching TRBD2. Germline CDR1 SNHLY, CDR2 FYNNEI. J gave up 3 bases and V 3 bases, and 6 bases lay outside the gene matches. The CDR3 is 16 residues long. The CDR3 coding sequence is TGTGCCAGCAGTGATAGGCCGGGACTAGCGACAGATACGCAGTATTTT. Amino acid sequence: CASSDRPGLATDTQYF.

V usage is TRBV18 and J usage is TRBJ2-5, with 8 positions matching TRBD2. Germline V lookup: CDR1 KGHSH, CDR2 LQKENI. V lost 6 bases to trimming and J lost 2 bases; unmatched junction nucleotides: 8. The CDR3 loop spans 15 amino acids. CDR3 in DNA: TGTGCCAGCTCTCCGAAGCGGGGGAGGCAAGAGACCCAGTACTTC. It specifies CASSPKRGRQETQYF.

The rearrangement uses TRBV7-3 and TRBJ2-1; 10 bases are shared with TRBD2. V lost 6 bases and J lost 8; bases outside the gene matches: 10. This CDR3 spans 15 amino acids. CDR1 SGHTA and CDR2 FQGTGA come from the germline V gene. CDR3 bases: TGTGCCAGCAGGCCAAGCGGGGGGGCCTTGGATGAGCAGTTCTTC. Translating gives CASRPSGGALDEQFF. Full variable domain (remainder filled in from reference TRBV7-3 and TRBJ2-1): GAGVSQTPSNKVTEKGKYVELRCDPISGHTALYWYRQSLGQGPEFLIYFQGTGAADDSGLPNDRFFAVRPEGSVSTLKIQRTERGDSAVYLCASRPSGGALDEQFFGPGTRLTVL.

This clone has a handful of counts. The genes are TRBV19 and TRBJ1-5; tentatively, D is TRBD1 (6 bases). The CDR3 has 14 residues. Germline values: CDR1 LNHDA, CDR2 SQIVND (reference sequence). The V and J ends lost 9 bases and 3 bases respectively, with 15 bases between them. The CDR3 loop reads CASSRGGSNQPQHF. In nucleotides, the CDR3 is TGTGCCAGCAGCAGGGGAGGATCCAATCAGCCCCAGCATTTT.

The V gene is TRBV19, the J gene TRBJ1-5; 7 positions agree with TRBD1. J gave up 9 bases and V 3 bases, and 17 bases lay outside the gene matches. This CDR3 has 17 amino acids. CDR1 is LNHDA and CDR2 is SQIVND in the germline V gene (reference sequence). The CDR3 sequence: CASSMGPDRSVRVPQHF. CDR3 in DNA: TGTGCCAGTAGTATGGGACCGGACAGGAGCGTTAGGGTGCCCCAGCATTTT.

This clone was seen just once. The CDR3 reads CASSLSLPSGGGYTF. The CDR3 bases are TGCGCCAGCAGCCTGAGCTTACCCTCGGGGGGTGGCTACACCTTC. This chain joins TRBV4-3 and TRBJ1-2; a weak D match, TRBD1 (5 bases). The CDR3 totals 15 residues. Germline-derived CDR1 and CDR2 are LGHNA and YSLEER. V was pared by 4 bases and J by 7 bases, with 19 bases between.

CDR3 region: CASSLLRGQPQHF. CDR3 bases: TGTGCCAGCAGCCTCCTGAGGGGTCAGCCCCAGCATTTT. The chain has TRBV11-2 and TRBJ1-5, with a tentative D call TRBD1 (5 bases). Trimming removed 5 bases from V and 6 bases from J, with 11 bases in between. Germline lookup yields CDR1 SGHAT and CDR2 FQNNGV. The CDR3 covers 13 residues. Full variable domain (outside the CDR3, taken from reference TRBV11-2 and TRBJ1-5): EAGVAQSPRYKIIEKRQSVAFWCNPISGHATLYWYQQILGQGPKLLIQFQNNGVVDDSQLPKDRFSAERLKGVDSTLKIQPAKLEDSAVYLCASSLLRGQPQHFGDGTRLSIL.

The chain recombines TRBV9 with TRBJ2-1; the match to TRBD2 covers 7 bases. J lost 3 bases, V lost 10 bases, and 10 bases had no gene match. This CDR3 has 14 amino acids. Germline CDR1 reads SGDLS; CDR2 reads YYNGEE. This chain's CDR3 is CASRPAGDYNEQFF. The CDR3, as DNA: TGTGCCTCCCGGCCGGCGGGGGACTACAATGAGCAGTTCTTC.

Only one count was recorded for this clone. CDR3 sequence reads: CASRPGTYEQYF. The DNA of the CDR3 is TGTGCCAGCAGGCCGGGGACCTACGAGCAGTACTTC. This chain uses TRBV28 with TRBJ2-7; D might be TRBD2 (5 bases). This CDR3 comprises 12 residues. Germline CDR1 MDHEN, CDR2 SYDVKM. V was clipped by 6 bases and J by 2 bases, with 8 bases between them.

V gene TRBV5-6 combines with J gene TRBJ2-3; 12 nucleotides agree with TRBD2. The CDR3 consists of 16 residues. J was trimmed by 0 bases and V by 4 bases; bases with no gene match: 3. Looked up from germline, CDR1 is SGHDT and CDR2 is YYEEEE. CDR3 coding DNA: TGTGCCAGCAGCCGGACTAGCGGGACTAGCACAGATACGCAGTATTTT. Translated: CASSRTSGTSTDTQYF. Full variable domain (rest looked up from reference TRBV5-6 and TRBJ2-3): DAGVTQSPTHLIKTRGQQVTLRCSPKSGHDTVSWYQQALGQGPQFIFQYYEEEERQRGNFPDRFSGHQFPNYSSELNVNALLLGDSALYLCASSRTSGTSTDTQYFGPGTRLTVL.

By sample fraction, this clone is medium-sized. The chain is built from TRBV30 and TRBJ2-3; the match to TRBD1 covers 9 bases. The CDR3 has 13 residues. Looked up from germline, CDR1 is GTSNPN and CDR2 is SVGIG (reference sequence). V trimming: 5 bases; J trimming: 4 bases; junction bases outside the gene matches: 4. CDR3 protein: CAWADRGSDTQYF. The CDR3 nucleotides are TGTGCCTGGGCGGACAGGGGATCAGATACGCAGTATTTT.

This rearrangement joins TRBV6-6 to TRBJ1-1, with D possibly matching TRBD1 (5 bases). The CDR3 runs 14 residues. V was shortened by 6 bases and J by 1 base, with 12 bases between the two germline ends. Germline CDR1 is MNHNY and CDR2 is SVGAGI (reference sequence). CDR3 sequence (DNA): TGTGCCAGCAGGAACCGGGACGGGAACACTGAAGCTTTCTTT. Translating it yields CASRNRDGNTEAFF.

V and J are TRBV7-2 and TRBJ2-5; 8 positions match TRBD1. V trimming: 6 bases; J trimming: 1 base; junction bases outside the gene matches: 10. Per germline, CDR1 SGHTA and CDR2 FQGNSA. The CDR3 extends over 16 amino acids. CDR3 coding DNA: TGTGCCAGCAGTTTAAGGGGCAGGGGGCCCCAAGAGACCCAGTACTTC. This translates into CASSLRGRGPQETQYF.

This clone was detected a few times. V is TRBV25-1 and J is TRBJ1-3; 7 nucleotides align to TRBD1. The J segment lost 5 bases and the V segment lost 5 bases, leaving 6 bases of the junction unmatched. This CDR3 spans 14 amino acids. Germline CDR1 and CDR2: MGHDK and SYGVNS. The CDR3 DNA follows: TGTGCCAGCAGTCTTCCGGGACAGAGAAACACCATATATTTT. This translates into CASSLPGQRNTIYF.

The chain joins TRBV28 to TRBJ1-4, with D uncertain. CDR1 and CDR2 (germline): MDHEN, SYDVKM. The V end lost 4 bases, the J end lost 4 bases, and 10 bases lay between the germline ends. The CDR3 extends over 14 amino acids. The DNA of the CDR3 is TGTGCCAGCAGTTCCCCTGGGCATAATGAAAAACTGTTTTTT. Its translation: CASSSPGHNEKLFF. The variable domain in full, completed from reference TRBV28 and TRBJ1-4, reads DVKVTQSSRYLVKRTGEKVFLECVQDMDHENMFWYRQDPGLGLRLIYFSYDVKMKEKGDIPEGYSVSREKKERFSLILESASTNQTSMYLCASSSPGHNEKLFFGSGTQLSVL.

The CDR3 DNA sequence: TGTGCCAGCAGCCAAGATCGAGACGGCACTCAGTACTTC. Its translation is CASSQDRDGTQYF. The chain carries TRBV14 and TRBJ2-7; no firm D call. The V gene's germline CDR1 is SGHDN and CDR2 FVKESK. V lost 0 bases and J 10 bases, leaving 13 bases between the germline ends. There are 13 residues in the CDR3.

The J gene is TRBJ2-7, the V gene TRBV29-1; D is uncertain. In germline, CDR1 is SQVTM, CDR2 ANQGSEA. V lost 3 bases and J lost 0, with 9 bases in between. The CDR3 has 13 residues. CDR3 region: CSVELRSSYEQYF. In DNA form, the CDR3 reads TGCAGCGTTGAGTTACGGAGCTCCTACGAGCAGTACTTC.

This clone was counted once. The genes are TRBV5-4 and TRBJ2-7; 8 bases are shared with TRBD1. Trimming removed 4 bases from V and 3 bases from J; junction bases left unmatched: 3. The CDR3 covers 13 residues. CDR1 SGHNT and CDR2 YYREEE come from the germline V gene (reference sequence). The CDR3 loop is CASSVDRDYEQYF. The CDR3 nucleotides are TGTGCCAGCAGCGTGGACAGGGACTACGAGCAGTACTTC.